This T cell receptor beta chain was sequenced for a study of patients and donors after allogeneic stem cell transplantation. This clonotype was seen only a few times. TCRdb reanalysed the RT-PCR reads using MiXCR and keeps one entry per CDR3 protein. This repertoire shows about 72,000 distinct CDR3 sequences, more than 25% found once; its top ten account for more than 25%. Germline assignment: CDR1 SGHTA and CDR2 FQGNSA. Trimming left V 0 bases short and J 5 bases short, with 16 bases between. The CDR3 has 16 amino acids. Sequences were obtained from blood, either unsorted or a sorted T cell fraction (not recorded which). The origin of this receptor is a human donor who was either an allogeneic HSCT recipient or a stem cell or donor lymphocyte infusion donor (not recorded which). It is not recorded whose cells these are; they may come from a transplant donor. V and J are TRBV7-2 and TRBJ1-2; D remains unclear. CDR3 region: CASSLATASPMYGYTF. The CDR3 DNA reads TGTGCCAGCAGCTTAGCCACAGCATCTCCGATGTATGGCTACACCTTC.